This TCR beta chain emerged from a study of vaccination effects on CD4 cells after COVID-19. Across the study: Subjects were given two BNT162b2 or mRNA-1273 vaccine doses.

Within the ViraFEST assay, antigen-specific CD4+ T cells underwent expansion with viral peptide pools prior to sequencing. It was after more than nine days of culture that CD4+ T cells were isolated. Absence of prior SARS-CoV-2 infection characterized the vaccine recipients, who showed negative nucleocapsid antibodies. Roughly 1.9 million PBMC were placed in each well, which was supplemented with roughly 10 IU/ml IL-2 and around 9.4 ug/ml peptides. Half-medium exchanges with IL-2 medium took place on days 3 and 7. Study-level findings and limits: By a late point after vaccination, infection- and vaccine-induced clones had shrunk markedly through clonal contraction.

Looked up from germline, CDR1 is LNHDA and CDR2 is SQIVND (reference sequence). The CDR3 has 15 amino acids. V trimming: 4 bases; J trimming: 6 bases; junction bases outside the gene matches: 6. In the case of this clone: Its antigen is unknown.

TCRdb keeps only in-frame clones here, not all; method: immunoSEQ multiplex PCR. The sample lists 20,000 to 25,000 clones; 55% to 75% were seen once. The source of this sequence is a human donor who received a COVID-19 vaccine. The material sequenced was CD4+ T cells from PBMCs cultured with HCoV-NL63 spike peptides, taken before COVID-19 vaccination. The chain combines TRBV19 with TRBJ2-2, with 9 bases matching TRBD1. CDR3 bases: TGTGCCAGTAGTAGAGGACAGGGGAGGCCCGGGGAGCTGTTTTTT. Translation gives CASSRGQGRPGELFF.